The sequence of this TCR beta chain was determined in a study of spatial heterogeneity in lung cancer (dated by TCRdb to the late 2010s). About the investigation overall: More beta-chain than alpha-chain transcripts were consistently detected, likely reflecting higher beta-chain transcript abundance. TCR repertoire features were related to nonsynonymous mutation counts determined by whole-exome sequencing of tumor tissue. Both alpha and beta chains were TCR-sequenced in samples taken at surgery, namely 220 tumor regions, 62 to 70 matched nontumor lung samples and roughly 56 PBMC samples. In the raw uncorrected reads, each unique combination of TCR and UMI appeared more than ten times on average. In non-small cell lung cancer, the study made a quantitative comparison of TCR alpha and beta repertoires among multiple tumor regions, matched nontumor lung and blood.

V loses 10 bases, J loses 4 bases, and the germline ends lie 13 bases apart. Looking up the germline V gene (reference sequence) yields CDR1 LNHDA and CDR2 SQIVND. The CDR3 goes from the cysteine to the phenylalanine over 12 residues. This entry keeps only the CDR3 DNA: 36 bases, framed from base 1. The sample holds many counts of this clonotype. Which antigen it targets is not known. Base quality data are lacking; no much larger clone is found one base away. Libraries were made using 5' RACE. The reads were generated on a NextSeq 500. To allow correction of PCR and sequencing errors, the TCR library protocol tagged every TCR cDNA molecule with a unique molecular identifier. For the original study's pipeline: Decombinator tools were used for TCR identification, UMI-based error correction and CDR3 extraction. Expanded TCRs were defined as those above a frequency of 2 per 1,000, corresponding to the top 1% of the tumor frequency distribution. Renyi diversity was calculated using the R vegan package after each repertoire was subsampled 100 times to 5,000 TCRs. To build CDR3 similarity networks, amino acid triplet string-kernel similarity was used, and CDR3s were connected when their pairwise similarity was above 0.82. The public reads were run again by TCRdb, first through fastp at Q25 and then through MiXCR, and only productive beta chains were kept. Records with the same CDR3 protein are collapsed into one entry carrying the most frequent genes and DNA. The V and J calls and clone size come from TCRdb's table, not from the authors' own analysis. The sample yields 35,000 to 45,000 distinct CDR3 sequences; around 5% were counted once. The ten largest make up roughly 25% of the sample.

According to the study, the label for this sample's time point signals: sample taken at primary tumor resection. The donors were 65 to 90 patients from the lung TRACERx cohort who had early-stage, untreated non-small cell lung cancer. Without any cell sorting, TCR sequencing was performed on whole RNA extracted either from tumor and nontumor lung tissue or from cryopreserved PBMC samples. Only patients for whom sufficient RNA was available from at least two tumor regions were selected for TCR sequencing. Paper-wide results and their limitations: Ubiquitous expanded tumor TCRs were detected in blood more often at tumor resection than at routine follow-up. Confirming at a functional level the hypothesis that regional TCRs recognize regional mutations was considered to require additional single-cell paired TCR alpha and beta sequencing.

The receptor comes from a female donor with early-stage non-small cell lung cancer. The sequence joins TRBV19 to TRBJ1-1; D gene: possibly TRBD1, on 6 matching bases. Source: PBMCs, taken at surgery. The sequence in DNA is TGTGCCACCCTACAGGGAACCACTGAAGCTTTCTTT. Translated, this gives CATLQGTTEAFF.